This entry lists 7 T cell receptor beta chains sequenced from one sample in a study of T cell responses to AZD1222 COVID-19 vaccine. Some clones are missing from TCRdb's copy, which holds only in-frame ones; the method was immunoSEQ multiplex PCR. The sample has 80,000 to 100,000 clones; 70% to 90% are singletons. Sequencing used peripheral blood, obtained 28 days after the second AZD1222 dose. Receptor source: an adult who received the AZD1222 COVID-19 vaccine.

The chain links TRBV27 to TRBJ1-4; D is undetermined. This CDR3 contains 16 residues. Germline V CDR1 and CDR2: MNHEY, SMNVEV (reference sequence). V lost 3 bases to trimming and J lost 4 bases, with 15 bases between them. The CDR3 sequence: CASSFSSGSFNEKLFF. CDR3 nucleotides: TGTGCCAGCAGTTTCTCGTCAGGCTCCTTTAATGAAAAACTGTTTTTT.

V usage is TRBV5-4 and J usage is TRBJ2-1, with TRBD2 matching over 7 bases. Germline loops: CDR1 SGHNT, CDR2 YYREEE (reference sequence). The CDR3 totals 16 residues. The V gene end was trimmed by 3 bases and the J gene end by 7 bases; junction bases not matched to a gene: 13. The CDR3 DNA reads as TGTGCCAGCAGCTGGGCTCCGGCGGGGGTTCGGAATGAGCAGTTCTTC. It codes for CASSWAPAGVRNEQFF.

The rearrangement joins TRBV5-4 to TRBJ1-3; 7 bases line up with TRBD1. The germline gives CDR1 SGHNT, CDR2 YYREEE (reference sequence). Trimming cost V 2 bases and J 4 bases; bases outside gene matches: 3. This CDR3 region has 14 residues. CDR3 loop: CASSFYRGGNTIYF. The CDR3 DNA reads TGTGCCAGCAGCTTTTACAGGGGAGGAAACACCATATATTTT.

The CDR3 DNA sequence: TGCGCCAGCAGCTTGGTCCCGGACAGGGGGCGAAGCACTGAAGCTTTCTTT. Amino acid sequence: CASSLVPDRGRSTEAFF. The rearrangement uses TRBV5-1 and TRBJ1-1; 11 positions agree with TRBD1. V dropped 0 bases and J dropped 4; count of bases not matched to a gene: 8. Germline lookup yields CDR1 SGHRS and CDR2 YFSETQ. The CDR3 has 17 residues.

The V and J genes are TRBV28 and TRBJ2-2, with D hard to call. The V and J ends lost 5 bases and 1 base respectively, with 8 bases between them. Germline values: CDR1 MDHEN, CDR2 SYDVKM. This CDR3 spans 14 amino acids. The CDR3 loop is CASSALRNTGELFF. For the CDR3, the DNA is TGTGCCAGCAGTGCCCTCAGGAACACCGGGGAGCTGTTTTTT.

This chain uses TRBV4-1 with TRBJ2-7; the match to TRBD2 covers 9 bases. The CDR3 length is 14 residues. Per the germline V gene, CDR1 is MGHRA and CDR2 is YSYEKL. V lost 0 bases to trimming and J lost 4 bases; unmatched junction nucleotides: 1. CDR3: CASSQELAGYEQYF. The CDR3 DNA reads TGCGCCAGCAGCCAAGAACTAGCGGGTTACGAGCAGTACTTC.

V usage is TRBV6-5 and J usage is TRBJ2-1, with D tentatively TRBD2 (6 bases). Trimming cost V 7 bases and J 6 bases, with 13 bases left between them. Germline V gene lookup returns CDR1 MNHEY and CDR2 SVGAGI. The CDR3 is 13 amino acids. The CDR3: CASNTEEGNEQFF. CDR3 sequence (DNA): TGTGCCAGCAACACGGAGGAGGGCAATGAGCAGTTCTTC.